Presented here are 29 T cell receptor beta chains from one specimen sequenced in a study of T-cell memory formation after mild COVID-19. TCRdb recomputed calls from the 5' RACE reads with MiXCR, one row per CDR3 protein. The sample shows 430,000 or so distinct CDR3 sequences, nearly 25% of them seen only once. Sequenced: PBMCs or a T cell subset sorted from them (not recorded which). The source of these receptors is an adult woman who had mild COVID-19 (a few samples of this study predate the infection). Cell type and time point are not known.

The CDR3 sequence: CASTPPGGGGETQYF. The CDR3 DNA reads as TGTGCCAGCACCCCCCCAGGGGGCGGAGGAGAGACCCAGTACTTC. This chain connects TRBV12-3 or TRBV12-4 to TRBJ2-5, with 8 bases identical to TRBD1. CDR3 length: 15 residues. The ends lost 7 bases at V and 4 bases at J; junction bases unmatched: 11.

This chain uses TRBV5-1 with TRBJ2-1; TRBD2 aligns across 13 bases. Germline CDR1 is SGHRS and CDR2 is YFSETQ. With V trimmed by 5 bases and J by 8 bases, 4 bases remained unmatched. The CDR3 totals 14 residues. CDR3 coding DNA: TGCGCCAGCAGGGGGACTAGCGGGACCCATGAGCAGTTCTTC. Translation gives CASRGTSGTHEQFF.

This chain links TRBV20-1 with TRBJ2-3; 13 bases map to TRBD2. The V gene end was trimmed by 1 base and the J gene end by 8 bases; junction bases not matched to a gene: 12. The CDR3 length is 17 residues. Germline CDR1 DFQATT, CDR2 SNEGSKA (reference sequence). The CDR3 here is CSARGPGLAGKGGTQYF. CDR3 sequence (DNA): TGCAGTGCTAGAGGGCCGGGACTAGCGGGAAAGGGTGGTACGCAGTATTTT.

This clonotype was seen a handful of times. CDR3 region: CASSGPGSLGTEAFF. As DNA, the CDR3 is TGTGCCAGCAGTGGCCCGGGCTCCTTGGGCACTGAAGCTTTCTTT. V usage is TRBV12-3 or TRBV12-4 and J usage is TRBJ1-1; D not resolved. The CDR3 runs to 15 residues. V dropped 5 bases and J dropped 4 bases, with 17 bases sitting between them.

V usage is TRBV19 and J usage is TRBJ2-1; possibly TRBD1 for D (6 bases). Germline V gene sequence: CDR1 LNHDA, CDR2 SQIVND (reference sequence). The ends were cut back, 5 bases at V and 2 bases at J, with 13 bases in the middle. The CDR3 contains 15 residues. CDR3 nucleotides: TGTGCCAGTAGTGGGGCCGGGACACCCTACAATGAGCAGTTCTTC. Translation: CASSGAGTPYNEQFF.

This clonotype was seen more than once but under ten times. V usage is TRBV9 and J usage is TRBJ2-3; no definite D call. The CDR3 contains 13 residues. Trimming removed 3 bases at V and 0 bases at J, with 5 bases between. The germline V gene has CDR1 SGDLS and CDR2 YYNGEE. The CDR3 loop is CASSAASTDTQYF. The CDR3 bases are TGTGCCAGCAGCGCTGCTAGCACAGATACGCAGTATTTT.

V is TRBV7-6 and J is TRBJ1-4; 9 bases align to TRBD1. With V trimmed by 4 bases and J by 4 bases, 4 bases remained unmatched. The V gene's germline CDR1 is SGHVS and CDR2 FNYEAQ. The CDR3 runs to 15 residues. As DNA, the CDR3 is TGTGCCAGCAGCTCTGGGACAGGGCTTAATGAAAAACTGTTTTTT. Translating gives CASSSGTGLNEKLFF.

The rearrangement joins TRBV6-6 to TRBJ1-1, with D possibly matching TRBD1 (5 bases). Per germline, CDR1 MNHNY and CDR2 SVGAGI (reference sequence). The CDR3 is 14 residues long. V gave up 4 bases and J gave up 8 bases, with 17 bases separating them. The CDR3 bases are TGTGCCAGCAGTTCGGGGGATCGGGCGGTCGAAGCTTTCTTT. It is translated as CASSSGDRAVEAFF.

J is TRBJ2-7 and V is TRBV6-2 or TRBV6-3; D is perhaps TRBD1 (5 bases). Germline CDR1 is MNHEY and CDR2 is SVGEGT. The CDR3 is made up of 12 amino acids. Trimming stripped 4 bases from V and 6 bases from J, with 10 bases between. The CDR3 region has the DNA TGTGCCAGCAGTTCCTTGGGGCTCGAGCAGTACTTC. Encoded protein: CASSSLGLEQYF.

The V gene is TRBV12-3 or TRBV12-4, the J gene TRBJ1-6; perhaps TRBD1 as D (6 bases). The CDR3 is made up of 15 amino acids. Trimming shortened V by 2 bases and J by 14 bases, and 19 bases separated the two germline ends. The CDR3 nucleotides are TGTGCCAGCAGTTTAAGGGCGGCGGGGGCGCAAGCCCTCCACTTT. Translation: CASSLRAAGAQALHF.

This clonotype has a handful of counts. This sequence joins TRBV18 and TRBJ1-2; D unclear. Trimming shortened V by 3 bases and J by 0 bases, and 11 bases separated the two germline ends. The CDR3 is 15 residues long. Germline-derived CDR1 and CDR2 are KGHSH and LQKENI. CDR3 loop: CASSPSASANYGYTF. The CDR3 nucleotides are TGTGCCAGCTCACCGTCAGCGTCAGCTAACTATGGCTACACCTTC.

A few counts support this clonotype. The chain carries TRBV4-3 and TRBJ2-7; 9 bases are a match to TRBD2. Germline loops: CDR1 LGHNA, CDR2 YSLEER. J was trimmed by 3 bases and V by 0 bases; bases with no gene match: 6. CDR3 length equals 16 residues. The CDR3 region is CASSQDRLAGLYEQYF. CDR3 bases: TGCGCCAGCAGCCAAGATCGCCTAGCGGGACTCTACGAGCAGTACTTC.

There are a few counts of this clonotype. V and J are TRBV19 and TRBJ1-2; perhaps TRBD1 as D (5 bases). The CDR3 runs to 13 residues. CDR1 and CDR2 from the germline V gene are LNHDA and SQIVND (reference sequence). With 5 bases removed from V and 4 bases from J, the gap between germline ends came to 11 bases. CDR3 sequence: CASSQTEFYGYTF. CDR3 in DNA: TGTGCCAGTAGTCAGACAGAATTCTATGGCTACACCTTC.

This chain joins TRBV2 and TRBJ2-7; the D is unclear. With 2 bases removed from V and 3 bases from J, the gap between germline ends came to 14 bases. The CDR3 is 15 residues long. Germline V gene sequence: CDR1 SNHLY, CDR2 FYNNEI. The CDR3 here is CASSEFDNGGYEQYF. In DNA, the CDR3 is TGTGCCAGCAGTGAATTTGACAACGGTGGCTACGAGCAGTACTTC.

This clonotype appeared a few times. The CDR3 loop reads CASSLQAGEQLATDTQYF. In nucleotides, the CDR3 is TGTGCCAGCAGTTTACAAGCGGGGGAACAATTAGCCACAGATACGCAGTATTTT. V usage is TRBV12-3 or TRBV12-4 and J usage is TRBJ2-3; 8 bases fit TRBD2. This CDR3 has 18 residues. V shed 2 bases and J 2 bases; nucleotides not matched to a gene: 12.

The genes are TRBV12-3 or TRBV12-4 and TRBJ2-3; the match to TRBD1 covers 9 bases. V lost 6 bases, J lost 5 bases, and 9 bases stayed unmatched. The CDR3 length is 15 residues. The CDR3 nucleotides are TGTGCCAGCAGCCCACAGCCGACAGGGGGAGATACGCAGTATTTT. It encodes CASSPQPTGGDTQYF.

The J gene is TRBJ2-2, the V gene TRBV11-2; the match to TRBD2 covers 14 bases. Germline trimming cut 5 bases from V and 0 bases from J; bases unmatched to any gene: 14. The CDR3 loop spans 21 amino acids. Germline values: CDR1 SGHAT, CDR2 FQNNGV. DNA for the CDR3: TGTGCCAGCAGCCAGGGCCCTCGGACTAGCGGGAGGATGGCGAACACCGGGGAGCTGTTTTTT. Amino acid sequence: CASSQGPRTSGRMANTGELFF.

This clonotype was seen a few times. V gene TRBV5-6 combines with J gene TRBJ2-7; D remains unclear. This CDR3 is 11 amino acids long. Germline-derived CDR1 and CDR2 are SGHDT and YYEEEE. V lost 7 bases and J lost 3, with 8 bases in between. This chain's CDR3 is CASSHDYEQYF. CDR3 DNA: TGTGCCAGCTCTCACGACTACGAGCAGTACTTC.

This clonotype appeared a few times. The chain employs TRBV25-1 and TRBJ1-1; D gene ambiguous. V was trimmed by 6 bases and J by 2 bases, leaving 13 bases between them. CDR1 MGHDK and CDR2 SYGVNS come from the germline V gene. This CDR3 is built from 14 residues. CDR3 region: CASRITVGNTEAFF. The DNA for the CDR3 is TGTGCCAGCAGAATCACAGTGGGTAACACTGAAGCTTTCTTT.

CDR3 in amino acids: CAWNPTGASYGYTF. The DNA of the CDR3 is TGTGCCTGGAACCCGACAGGAGCAAGCTATGGCTACACCTTC. This chain uses TRBV30 with TRBJ1-2, with a tentative D call TRBD1 (6 bases). The germline CDR1 and CDR2 sequences are GTSNPN and SVGIG (reference sequence). This CDR3 is 14 amino acids long. With 4 bases removed from V and 4 bases from J, the gap between germline ends came to 16 bases.

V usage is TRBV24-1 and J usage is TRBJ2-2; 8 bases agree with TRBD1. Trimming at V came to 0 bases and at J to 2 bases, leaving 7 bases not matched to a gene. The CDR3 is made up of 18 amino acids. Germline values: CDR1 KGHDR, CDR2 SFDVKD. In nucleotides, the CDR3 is TGTGCCACCAGTGATTTGAGGCAGGGGGCACTCAACACCGGGGAGCTGTTTTTT. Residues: CATSDLRQGALNTGELFF.

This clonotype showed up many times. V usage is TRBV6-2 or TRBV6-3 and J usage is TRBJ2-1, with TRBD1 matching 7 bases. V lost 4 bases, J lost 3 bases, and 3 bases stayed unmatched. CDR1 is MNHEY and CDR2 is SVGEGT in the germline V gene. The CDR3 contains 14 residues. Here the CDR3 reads CASSFRGNYNEQFF. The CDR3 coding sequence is TGTGCCAGCAGTTTCAGGGGGAACTACAATGAGCAGTTCTTC.

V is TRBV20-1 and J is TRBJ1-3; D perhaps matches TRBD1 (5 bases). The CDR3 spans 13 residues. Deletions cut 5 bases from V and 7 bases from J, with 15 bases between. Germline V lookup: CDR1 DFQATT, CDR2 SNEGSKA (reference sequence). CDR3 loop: CSAPKGTSNTIYF. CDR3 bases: TGCAGTGCTCCGAAGGGGACGAGCAACACCATATATTTT.

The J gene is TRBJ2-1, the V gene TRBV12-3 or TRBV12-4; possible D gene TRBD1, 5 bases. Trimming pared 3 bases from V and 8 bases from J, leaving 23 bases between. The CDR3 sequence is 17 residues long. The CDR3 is CASSFRTIPFATDEQFF. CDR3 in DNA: TGTGCCAGCAGTTTCCGGACAATCCCATTCGCAACGGATGAGCAGTTCTTC.

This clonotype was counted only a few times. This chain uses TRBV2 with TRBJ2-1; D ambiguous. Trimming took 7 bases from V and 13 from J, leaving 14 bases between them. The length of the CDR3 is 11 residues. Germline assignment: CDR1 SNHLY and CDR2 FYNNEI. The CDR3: CASKVLEKQFF. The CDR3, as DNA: TGTGCCAGCAAGGTTTTGGAGAAACAGTTCTTC.

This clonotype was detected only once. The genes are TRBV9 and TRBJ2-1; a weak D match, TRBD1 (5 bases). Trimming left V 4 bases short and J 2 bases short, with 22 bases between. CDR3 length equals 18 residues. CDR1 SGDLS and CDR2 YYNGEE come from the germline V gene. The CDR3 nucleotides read TGTGCCAGCAGCAATCCGCCGGGTGCAGGGCCGACCTACAATGAGCAGTTCTTC. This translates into CASSNPPGAGPTYNEQFF.

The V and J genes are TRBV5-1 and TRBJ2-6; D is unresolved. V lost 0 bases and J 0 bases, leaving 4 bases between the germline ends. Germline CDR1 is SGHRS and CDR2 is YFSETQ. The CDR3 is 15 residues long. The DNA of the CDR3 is TGCGCCAGCAGCTTGGCCCACTCTGGGGCCAACGTCCTGACTTTC. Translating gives CASSLAHSGANVLTF.

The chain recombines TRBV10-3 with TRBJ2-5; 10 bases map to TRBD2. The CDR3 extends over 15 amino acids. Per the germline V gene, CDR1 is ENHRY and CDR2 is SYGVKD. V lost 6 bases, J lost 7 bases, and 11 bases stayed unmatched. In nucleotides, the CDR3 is TGTGCCATCAGCCGTCTCCTAGCGGGAGAAGGGACCCAGTACTTC. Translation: CAISRLLAGEGTQYF.

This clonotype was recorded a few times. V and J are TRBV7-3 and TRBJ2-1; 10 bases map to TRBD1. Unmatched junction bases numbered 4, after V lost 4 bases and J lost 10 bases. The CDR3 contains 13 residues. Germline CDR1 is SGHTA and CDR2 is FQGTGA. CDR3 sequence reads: CASSSGTGVEQFF. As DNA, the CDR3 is TGTGCCAGCAGCTCAGGGACAGGGGTCGAGCAGTTCTTC. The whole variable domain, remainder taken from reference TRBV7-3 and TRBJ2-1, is GAGVSQTPSNKVTEKGKYVELRCDPISGHTALYWYRQSLGQGPEFLIYFQGTGAADDSGLPNDRFFAVRPEGSVSTLKIQRTERGDSAVYLCASSSGTGVEQFFGPGTRLTVL.